This T cell receptor beta chain was sequenced in a study of blood T cell repertoires in COVID-19 (dated by TCRdb to 2020 to 2022). Some background on the complete study: Samples from collaborators originated in the United States, Italy and Spain and spanned both the acute and convalescent phases of COVID-19. The material from the prospective study consisted of cDNA or gDNA derived from T cells, B-cell-depleted T cells, or PBMCs. Deeply sampled blood TCRbeta repertoires from subjects exposed to, actively infected with, or recovered from COVID-19 were included in the dataset. A freely available public database, intended as a resource for researchers studying the immune response to SARS-CoV-2, is where the repertoires were released. Samples were obtained from the ongoing ImmuneRACE study (first 160 participants) and from over a thousand subjects provided by 6 global collaborators. Sample metadata almost always included a de-identified subject ID, COVID-19 status, age in years and sex. HLA class I and class II types, where available, came from metadata supplied by the sample provider rather than from assay-based typing. Summary of the overall study and its limitations: How much clinical and demographic metadata was included differed by source and by participant, and the metadata was provided uncurated.

This clone was detected a few times. Its target antigen remains unknown. Base-call qualities are not available, and no considerably larger clone is one nucleotide away. Collaborating institutions collected whole blood in K2EDTA tubes following their own protocols. Collaborator samples were shipped for TCRbeta analysis as frozen whole blood, isolated PBMCs, or DNA extracted from either sample type. In the germline V gene, CDR1 corresponds to SGHAT and CDR2 to FQNNGV. CDR3 length: 14 amino acids, cysteine to phenylalanine. Of all the DNA, just the CDR3 is kept, 42 bases in frame from base 1. V and J are truncated by 1 base and 7 bases respectively, leaving an intervening sequence of 13 bases. TCRbeta CDR3 regions were amplified from genomic DNA by means of the immunoSEQ Assay, a bias-controlled multiplex PCR. Under the source paper's analysis protocol: Within the assay, amplification of reference gene primers was used to estimate how many nucleated cells each sample contained. To quantify the absolute abundance of each unique TCRbeta CDR3 rearrangement, sequence reads were collapsed and filtered. For each sample, productive Simpson clonality was calculated by taking the square root of Simpson's diversity index across productive rearrangements. TCRdb limited this immuneACCESS table to in-frame rearrangements with V and J called. A share of clones is missing; checked studies link under half to unresolved V genes, and the rest is unexplained. That table supplies the V and J calls and clone size; D and trimming were determined from the DNA. The sample contains 100,000 or so clones, about four fifths of them found a single time. Over 9.5% of the sample goes to the ten largest clones.

This TCR derives from a human donor in a cohort sampled during active COVID-19. Sequenced material: peripheral blood. This chain joins TRBV11-2 to TRBJ1-1; 5 matching bases give a weak D call of TRBD1. In nucleotide form, the sequence is TGTGCCAGCAGCTTAGCGTCAGGGCACAATGAAGCTTTCTTT. It specifies CASSLASGHNEAFF.